This T cell receptor (beta chain) was retrieved from a study of response to subunit inactivated influenza vaccine. This clonotype was recorded a few times. Its antigen is as yet unknown. Whole-study results and caveats: Authors suggested that a seasonal influenza vaccination recruits few new T cells each time.

TCRdb reprocessed the RT-PCR reads via MiXCR and lists one record per CDR3 protein. The sample shows about half a million distinct CDR3 sequences, 6% to 9% of them seen only once. Germline V gives CDR1 MDHEN, CDR2 SYDVKM. This CDR3 spans 14 amino acids. Trimming removed 5 bases from V and 2 bases from J, with 13 bases in between. The sequence was obtained from a man aged 50 to 75 who received an inactivated influenza vaccine. The chain carries TRBV28 and TRBJ2-7; D is uncertain. Sequencing used PBMCs from blood, obtained 23 to 25 months after vaccination. The CDR3 DNA reads as TGTGCCAGCAGTAGACAAGGGTTTCCCTACGAGCAGTACTTC. Translation: CASSRQGFPYEQYF.